This T cell receptor (beta chain) was identified during a study of glioma-infiltrating T cells. With regard to this clonotype: The antigen is undetermined.

Amplification of TCR alpha and beta CDR3 regions from RNA used iRepertoire nested multiplex PCR. For one-step reverse transcription and amplification, roughly 100-400 ng of tissue mRNA or PBMC total RNA was used. TCRdb re-called the multiplex PCR reads with MiXCR, one entry per CDR3 protein. The sample holds tens of thousands of distinct CDR3 sequences; 23% are singletons and the top ten take approximately 6.7%. The CDR3 covers 13 residues. Germline CDR1 and CDR2: DFQATT and SNEGSKA (reference sequence). Study conclusions and caveats: Only very few CDR3 sequences appeared in both tissue and blood.

The chain combines TRBV20-1 with TRBJ2-1; 12 bases are shared with TRBD2. The J call may be mistaken, given a closer DNA end match to TRBJ2-5. The source of this sequence is a human donor with low-grade glioma or glioblastoma, undergoing nonglioma brain surgery, or in good health (not recorded which). Sequencing was done on a sample of glioma tissue, nonneoplastic brain tissue, or PBMCs (not recorded which). CDR3 amino acids: CSARTGTSGPQYF. The CDR3 region has the DNA TGCAGTGCTAGAACCGGGACTAGCGGGCCCCAGTACTTC.